These 2 T cell receptor beta chains came from one sample sequenced in a study of cytotoxic CD8 clonotypes in ibrutinib-treated CLL. Method: immunoSEQ multiplex PCR; TCRdb's copy keeps in-frame clones and lacks some. This table has 200,000 or so clones, 79% appearing once. Sample: PBMCs, taken after 12 months of ibrutinib treatment. The receptors were gathered from a human donor with chronic lymphocytic leukemia.

This clone turned up a few times. The chain employs TRBV5-4 and TRBJ1-5; D unresolved. V lost 5 bases to trimming and J lost 10 bases, with 10 bases between them. The CDR3 loop spans 11 amino acids. Per the germline V gene, CDR1 is SGHNT and CDR2 is YYREEE (reference sequence). The CDR3 region is CASRPYIPQHF. CDR3 coding DNA: TGTGCCAGCAGGCCTTACATCCCCCAGCATTTT.

In DNA form, the CDR3 reads TGCGCCAGCAGGGGGCAGGGGGCGCTCAATGAGCAGTTCTTC. Translation gives CASRGQGALNEQFF. J is TRBJ2-1 and V is TRBV5-1; 8 bases agree with TRBD1. The ends lost 5 bases at V and 6 bases at J; junction bases unmatched: 7. CDR3 size: 14 residues. Germline-derived CDR1 and CDR2 are SGHRS and YFSETQ.